What follows are 27 T cell receptor beta chains derived from one specimen sequenced in a study of shared clonotypes between healthy human individuals. Some clones are missing from TCRdb's copy, which holds only in-frame ones; the method was immunoSEQ multiplex PCR. The sample lists some 530,000 clones; 70% to 80% were seen once. The specimen sequenced was PBMCs. Receptors originate from a woman in her thirties or forties in good health. Some clones in this sample may be carry-over from other donors' samples.

In DNA, the CDR3 is TGTGCCAGCTCACCATCTTCAGGTTTGACTGAAGCTTTCTTT. The encoded protein is CASSPSSGLTEAFF. J is TRBJ1-1 and V is TRBV18; D uncertain. Germline CDR1 and CDR2: KGHSH and LQKENI. The CDR3 loop spans 14 amino acids. V was trimmed by 2 bases and J by 5 bases, leaving 12 bases between them.

Only a few counts were recorded for this clone. This specimen includes other DNA sequences encoding the same CDR3. The genes are TRBV7-2 and TRBJ2-3, with TRBD2 identical over 14 bases. This CDR3 has 17 amino acids. J was trimmed by 4 bases and V by 4 bases; bases with no gene match: 7. CDR1 and CDR2 (germline): SGHTA, FQGNSA. The CDR3 bases are TGTGCCAGCAGCTCCTTTGGGACTAGCGGGAGCGCAGATACGCAGTATTTT. It translates to CASSSFGTSGSADTQYF.

The V and J genes are TRBV7-9 and TRBJ2-5; D gene uncertain. V lost 3 bases, J lost 0 bases, and 11 bases lay in between. There are 15 residues in the CDR3. Germline loops: CDR1 SEHNR, CDR2 FQNEAQ (reference sequence). DNA of the CDR3: TGTGCCAGCAGCTTGACACTTGAGTACCAAGAGACCCAGTACTTC. Translated: CASSLTLEYQETQYF.

This chain connects TRBV5-5 to TRBJ1-5; D possibly corresponds to TRBD1 (6 bases). Germline CDR1 and CDR2: SGHKS and YYEKEE (reference sequence). With 4 bases removed from V and 6 bases from J, the gap between germline ends came to 17 bases. CDR3 length: 15 residues. CDR3 DNA: TGTGCCAGCAGCCCGAATACAGGGTCAATTCAGCCCCAGCATTTT. Amino acids: CASSPNTGSIQPQHF. Full variable domain (outside the CDR3, taken from reference TRBV5-5 and TRBJ1-5): DAGVTQSPTHLIKTRGQQVTLRCSPISGHKSVSWYQQVLGQGPQFIFQYYEKEERGRGNFPDRFSARQFPNYSSELNVNALLLGDSALYLCASSPNTGSIQPQHFGDGTRLSIL.

V usage is TRBV5-5 and J usage is TRBJ1-2; D is ambiguous. Per the germline V gene, CDR1 is SGHKS and CDR2 is YYEKEE (reference sequence). Trimming took off 1 base at V and 0 bases at J, with 7 bases between the two ends. This CDR3 region has 14 residues. In DNA, the CDR3 is TGTGCCAGCAGCTTGTTCACGGCTAACTATGGCTACACCTTC. Its protein product is CASSLFTANYGYTF.

The rearrangement joins TRBV5-1 to TRBJ1-6; perhaps TRBD1 as D (5 bases). The germline V gene has CDR1 SGHRS and CDR2 YFSETQ. The CDR3 extends over 15 amino acids. V was clipped by 1 base and J by 7 bases, with 12 bases between them. The CDR3 here is CASSLRGLGNSPLHF. In DNA form, the CDR3 reads TGCGCCAGCAGCTTGAGGGGTCTTGGGAATTCACCCCTCCACTTT. Full variable domain (rest looked up from reference TRBV5-1 and TRBJ1-6): KAGVTQTPRYLIKTRGQQVTLSCSPISGHRSVSWYQQTPGQGLQFLFEYFSETQRNKGNFPGRFSGRQFSNSRSEMNVSTLELGDSALYLCASSLRGLGNSPLHFGNGTRLTVT.

This chain connects TRBV2 to TRBJ1-1; 8 nucleotides align to TRBD1. CDR3 size: 13 residues. The V and J ends lost 4 bases and 5 bases, in that order; junction bases with no gene match: 3. CDR1 is SNHLY and CDR2 is FYNNEI in the germline V gene. The CDR3 is CASSGQGMTEAFF. Here the CDR3 DNA reads TGTGCCAGCAGTGGACAGGGGATGACTGAAGCTTTCTTT.

The chain has TRBV28 and TRBJ2-4; perhaps TRBD2 as D (6 bases). The CDR3 is 20 residues long. Per the germline V gene, CDR1 is MDHEN and CDR2 is SYDVKM. The V end lost 6 bases, the J end lost 0 bases, and 27 bases lay between the germline ends. DNA of the CDR3: TGTGCCAGCAGGTCTAGACGGGAGATGATGAGGTCGCTAGCCAAAAACATTCAGTACTTC. Translated, it gives CASRSRREMMRSLAKNIQYF.

The chain combines TRBV28 with TRBJ1-5; no firm D call. CDR1 is MDHEN, CDR2 SYDVKM, per germline. The CDR3 spans 18 residues. V lost 3 bases to trimming and J lost 0 bases, with 18 bases between them. DNA for the CDR3: TGTGCCAGCAGTTTGCGGAAAAGGCGGGCGTATAGCAATCAGCCCCAGCATTTT. Translated, it gives CASSLRKRRAYSNQPQHF.

The gene calls are TRBV11-2 and TRBJ2-7, with D tentatively TRBD2 (7 bases). Germline CDR1 is SGHAT and CDR2 is FQNNGV. V was shortened by 1 base and J by 4 bases, with 17 bases between the two germline ends. The CDR3 totals 16 residues. In DNA form, the CDR3 reads TGTGCCAGCAGCTTAGTCTTCGGGGAGGGGGTGTACGAGCAGTACTTC. Encoded protein: CASSLVFGEGVYEQYF. Supplemented by reference TRBV11-2 and TRBJ2-7, the full variable domain reads EAGVAQSPRYKIIEKRQSVAFWCNPISGHATLYWYQQILGQGPKLLIQFQNNGVVDDSQLPKDRFSAERLKGVDSTLKIQPAKLEDSAVYLCASSLVFGEGVYEQYFGPGTRLTVT.

The CDR3 DNA follows: TGTGCCAGCAGTTTAGCAGGGTATGAGCAGTACTTC. Protein: CASSLAGYEQYF. The chain is built from TRBV27 and TRBJ2-7; possible D gene TRBD1, 5 bases. The germline gives CDR1 MNHEY, CDR2 SMNVEV (reference sequence). The CDR3 sequence is 12 residues long. With 2 bases removed from V and 7 bases from J, the gap between germline ends came to 9 bases.

The chain joins TRBV4-3 to TRBJ1-2; TRBD1 is a possible D gene (6 bases). CDR3 length: 16 residues. CDR1 and CDR2 from the germline V gene are LGHNA and YSLEER. Trimming removed 0 bases at V and 6 bases at J, with 17 bases between. CDR3 sequence: CASSQERIGGSNGYTF. The DNA of the CDR3 is TGCGCCAGCAGCCAAGAGAGGATAGGGGGATCCAATGGCTACACCTTC.

The chain couples TRBV28 to TRBJ2-7; 7 nucleotides align to TRBD1. Unmatched junction bases numbered 10, after V lost 5 bases and J lost 9 bases. Germline values: CDR1 MDHEN, CDR2 SYDVKM. The CDR3 is 13 amino acids. The CDR3 DNA is TGTGCCAGCAGTAGGGACAGCCAAGGTTCGCAGTACTTC. Its protein product is CASSRDSQGSQYF.

Details on this clone: This may come from a read error, since a much larger clone is one base off. V usage is TRBV14 and J usage is TRBJ2-1; 10 bases match TRBD2. V lost 4 bases to trimming and J lost 4 bases; unmatched junction nucleotides: 4. The CDR3 is 15 amino acids. Germline-derived CDR1 and CDR2 are SGHDN and FVKESK. The CDR3 nucleotides read TGTGCCAGCAGCCCCGGGACTAGCGAATACAATGAGCAGTTCTTC. It encodes CASSPGTSEYNEQFF.

This clone was counted a single time. Other DNA sequences within the sample encode an identical CDR3. The rearrangement links TRBV7-9 to TRBJ1-1; unclear D gene. With 1 base removed from V and 4 bases from J, the gap between germline ends came to 4 bases. Germline CDR1 reads SEHNR; CDR2 reads FQNEAQ (reference sequence). The CDR3 covers 12 residues. CDR3 in DNA: TGTGCCAGCAGCTTAGTGACCACTGAAGCTTTCTTT. Translation: CASSLVTTEAFF.

Concerning this clone: It is unclear where the CDR3 begins or ends on the DNA, so no DNA is shown, and the CDR3 is as TCRdb lists it. V is TRBV5-1 and J is TRBJ2-7; TRBD2, as called in the table, went unchecked against the DNA. CDR1 and CDR2 (germline): SGHRS, YFSETQ. The CDR3 length equals 13 residues, ends included. Here the CDR3 reads CASSLEVGGGSYF.

Points on this clone: No DNA is shown, since the ends of the CDR3 on it are uncertain; the CDR3 is the one TCRdb lists. This chain connects TRBV29-1 to TRBJ1-2; TRBD1, the D gene given by the table, was not confirmed from the DNA. Germline-derived CDR1 and CDR2 are SQVTM and ANQGSEA. The CDR3 numbers 12 amino acids, ends counted. CDR3 in amino acids: CSVGQGAYGYIF.

This clone was seen many times. The chain carries TRBV19 and TRBJ2-1; D may be TRBD2 (6 bases). V lost 5 bases, J lost 2 bases, and 19 bases lay in between. The CDR3 is made up of 17 amino acids. Germline V gene data show CDR1 as LNHDA and CDR2 as SQIVND (reference sequence). As DNA, the CDR3 is TGTGCCAGTAGTGCCACCACTAGCAGGCCTGCCTACAATGAGCAGTTCTTC. Amino acids: CASSATTSRPAYNEQFF.

Concerning this clone: This sample includes further DNA sequences coding for the same CDR3. This sequence joins TRBV28 and TRBJ1-2, with D hard to call. The CDR3 totals 13 residues. With 5 bases removed from V and 2 bases from J, the gap between germline ends came to 9 bases. Germline-derived CDR1 and CDR2 are MDHEN and SYDVKM. The CDR3 reads CASSLPGNYGYTF. The CDR3 nucleotides read TGTGCCAGCAGTCTCCCCGGGAACTATGGCTACACCTTC.

The gene calls are TRBV4-1 and TRBJ2-2; TRBD1 matches at 8 bases. Germline V gene lookup returns CDR1 MGHRA and CDR2 YSYEKL. This CDR3 has 17 residues. Losses at the gene ends were 3 bases for V and 6 bases for J; bases not matched to a gene: 12. CDR3 loop: CASSQSRTGKVAGELFF. In DNA form, the CDR3 reads TGCGCCAGCAGCCAGTCTCGGACAGGGAAGGTTGCCGGGGAGCTGTTTTTT.

The chain is built from TRBV5-8 and TRBJ2-5; D uncertain. Looked up from germline, CDR1 is SGHTS and CDR2 is YDEGEE. V was cut by 0 bases and J by 5 bases, with 11 bases left in between. The CDR3 spans 14 residues. Here the CDR3 DNA reads TGTGCCAGCAGCTTGGTTCGACGTTTGGAGACCCAGTACTTC. Translating gives CASSLVRRLETQYF.

The V gene is TRBV7-2, the J gene TRBJ2-3; 9 bases map to TRBD2. This CDR3 is 15 amino acids long. Germline V gene sequence: CDR1 SGHTA, CDR2 FQGNSA. V shed 5 bases and J 0 bases; nucleotides not matched to a gene: 3. CDR3 residues: CASSTGLASTDTQYF. The CDR3 bases are TGTGCCAGCAGCACGGGACTAGCAAGCACAGATACGCAGTATTTT.

CDR3 DNA sequence: TGTGCCAGCAGTTACGACTCTGGGGCCAACGTCCTGACTTTC. This translates into CASSYDSGANVLTF. The chain employs TRBV6-6 and TRBJ2-6; D remains ambiguous. Deletions cut 2 bases from V and 0 bases from J, with 2 bases between. CDR3 length: 14 amino acids. CDR1 is MNHNY and CDR2 is SVGAGI in the germline V gene (reference sequence).

This chain links TRBV30 with TRBJ2-7; a possible D gene is TRBD1 (7 bases). CDR3 length: 13 residues. Germline CDR1 and CDR2: GTSNPN and SVGIG (reference sequence). With 3 bases removed from V and 3 bases from J, the gap between germline ends came to 12 bases. The CDR3 DNA is TGTGCCTGGAGCGCGGGACAGTACTACGAGCAGTACTTC. Translated, it gives CAWSAGQYYEQYF.

This clone was detected a few times. V usage is TRBV6-4 and J usage is TRBJ2-3; D is perhaps TRBD2 (5 bases). The CDR3 extends over 15 amino acids. Germline V lookup: CDR1 MRHNA, CDR2 SNTAGT. The V gene lost 2 bases and the J gene lost 5 bases, with 14 bases spanning the gap. The CDR3 here is CASSDGRGSIDTQYF. The DNA of the CDR3 is TGTGCCAGCAGTGACGGGAGAGGAAGTATAGATACGCAGTATTTT.

V is TRBV29-1 and J is TRBJ2-7; 7 bases are shared with TRBD1. The CDR3 is made up of 14 amino acids. V gave up 8 bases and J gave up 5 bases; unmatched junction bases: 15. The germline gives CDR1 SQVTM, CDR2 ANQGSEA. The CDR3 region is CSTRQGVGTHEQYF. The DNA of the CDR3 is TGCAGCACAAGACAGGGAGTCGGTACCCACGAGCAGTACTTC.

J is TRBJ1-5 and V is TRBV4-3, with D maybe TRBD1 (6 bases). The CDR3 sequence is 19 residues long. Germline assignment: CDR1 LGHNA and CDR2 YSLEER. V shed 2 bases and J shed 5 bases, with 25 bases lying between them. CDR3 sequence reads: CASSQSPTQGGYADQPQHF. For the CDR3, the DNA is TGCGCCAGCAGCCAATCCCCGACACAAGGGGGATATGCGGATCAGCCCCAGCATTTT.